This T cell receptor beta chain was captured by sequencing in a study of brain metastases from non-small cell lung cancer. The length of the CDR3 is 15 residues. V lost 4 bases, J lost 9 bases, and 10 bases stayed unmatched. Per germline, CDR1 LGHDT and CDR2 YNNKEL (reference sequence). The data were produced by immunoSEQ multiplex PCR, yet TCRdb's version contains in-frame clones alone and is incomplete. The data contain almost 2,500 clones, about 84% of them seen just once; the ten biggest clones take up about 9.2%. The sequencing input was tumor-adjacent normal tissue. The TCR originated in a donor aged 40 or over with non-small cell lung cancer. The J gene is TRBJ1-3, the V gene TRBV3-1 (or the pseudogene TRBV3-2); 9 bases map to TRBD1. CDR3 bases: TGTGCCAGCAGCCCGCGGGACAGGGAAAGTGGCACCATATATTTT. This gives the protein CASSPRDRESGTIYF.